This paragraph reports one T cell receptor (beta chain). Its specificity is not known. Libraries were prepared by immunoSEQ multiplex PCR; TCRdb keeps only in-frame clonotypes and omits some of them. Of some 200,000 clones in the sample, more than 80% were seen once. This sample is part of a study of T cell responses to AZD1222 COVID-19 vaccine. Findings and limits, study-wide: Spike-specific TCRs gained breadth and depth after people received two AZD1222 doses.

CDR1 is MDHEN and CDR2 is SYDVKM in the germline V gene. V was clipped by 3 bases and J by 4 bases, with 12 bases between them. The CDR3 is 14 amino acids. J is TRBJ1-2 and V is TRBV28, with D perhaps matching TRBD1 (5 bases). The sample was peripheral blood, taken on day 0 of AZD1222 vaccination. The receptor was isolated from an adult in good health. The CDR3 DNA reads TGTGCCAGCAGTTTCTGGGGCCGTGGCTATGGCTACACCTTC. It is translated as CASSFWGRGYGYTF.